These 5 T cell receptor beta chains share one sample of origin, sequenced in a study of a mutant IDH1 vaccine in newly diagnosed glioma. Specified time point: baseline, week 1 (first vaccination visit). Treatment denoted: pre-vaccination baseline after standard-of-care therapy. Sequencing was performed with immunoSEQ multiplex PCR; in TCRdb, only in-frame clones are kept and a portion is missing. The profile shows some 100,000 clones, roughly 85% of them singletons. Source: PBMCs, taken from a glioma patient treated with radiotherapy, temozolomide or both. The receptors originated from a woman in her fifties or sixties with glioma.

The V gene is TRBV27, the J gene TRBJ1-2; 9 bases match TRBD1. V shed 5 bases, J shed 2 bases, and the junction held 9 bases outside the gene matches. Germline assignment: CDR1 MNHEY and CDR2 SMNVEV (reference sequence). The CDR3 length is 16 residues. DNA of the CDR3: TGTGCCAGCAGTAGAACAGGGGGCGCGCGAAACTATGGCTACACCTTC. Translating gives CASSRTGGARNYGYTF.

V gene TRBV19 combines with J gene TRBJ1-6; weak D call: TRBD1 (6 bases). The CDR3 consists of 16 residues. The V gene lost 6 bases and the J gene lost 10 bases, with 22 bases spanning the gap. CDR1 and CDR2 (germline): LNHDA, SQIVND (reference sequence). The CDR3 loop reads CASSISPTGQGSPLHF. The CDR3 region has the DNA TGTGCCAGTAGCATATCTCCCACAGGGCAGGGGTCACCCCTCCACTTT.

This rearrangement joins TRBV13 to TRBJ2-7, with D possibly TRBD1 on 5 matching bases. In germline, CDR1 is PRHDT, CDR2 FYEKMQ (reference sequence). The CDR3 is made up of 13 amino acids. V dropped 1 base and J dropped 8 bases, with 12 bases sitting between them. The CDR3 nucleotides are TGTGCCAGCAGCTTAGAGCAGGGAAGTAAGCAGTACTTC. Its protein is CASSLEQGSKQYF.

For the CDR3, the DNA is TGTGCCAGCAGTACTAGCGGGAGTAGTGCAGATACGCAGTATTTT. This codes for CASSTSGSSADTQYF. J is TRBJ2-3 and V is TRBV6-6; 11 bases fit TRBD2. Germline trimming cut 5 bases from V and 4 bases from J; bases unmatched to any gene: 5. CDR3 length: 15 residues. Germline V gene sequence: CDR1 MNHNY, CDR2 SVGAGI (reference sequence).

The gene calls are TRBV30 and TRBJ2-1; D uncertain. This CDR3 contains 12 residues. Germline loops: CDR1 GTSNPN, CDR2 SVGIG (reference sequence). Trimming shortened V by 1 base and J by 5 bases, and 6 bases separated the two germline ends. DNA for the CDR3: TGTGCCTGGAGTGGTTCAGACAATGAGCAGTTCTTC. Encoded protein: CAWSGSDNEQFF. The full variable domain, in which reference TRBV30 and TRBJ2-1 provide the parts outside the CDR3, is SQTIHQWPATLVQPVGSPLSLECTVEGTSNPNLYWYRQAAGRGLQLLFYSVGIGQISSEVPQNLSASRPQDRQFILSSKKLLLSDSGFYLCAWSGSDNEQFFGPGTRLTVL.